This passage covers 21 T cell receptor beta chains from one sample sequenced in a study of CD8 T cells in ankylosing spondylitis. TCRdb recomputed calls from the 5' RACE reads with MiXCR, one row per CDR3 protein. The sample lists approximately 300,000 distinct CDR3 sequences; around 21% were seen once. The sequenced sample was blood, either unsorted or a sorted T cell fraction (not recorded which). Receptors originate from a female donor with ankylosing spondylitis or in good health (not recorded which).

The chain joins TRBV12-3 or TRBV12-4 to TRBJ2-7; 7 nucleotides line up with TRBD1. The CDR3 is 13 residues long. V dropped 6 bases and J dropped 7; count of bases not matched to a gene: 9. The CDR3 spells CASSREDRREQYF. CDR3 nucleotide sequence: TGTGCCAGCAGCCGAGAGGACAGGAGGGAGCAGTACTTC.

The V call is TRBV2, the J call TRBJ2-4; D possibly corresponds to TRBD1 (5 bases). Trimming left V 10 bases short and J 5 bases short, with 12 bases between. There are 12 residues in the CDR3. CDR1 is SNHLY and CDR2 is FYNNEI in the germline V gene. CDR3 loop: CATGVGENIQYF. The CDR3 bases are TGTGCCACTGGGGTAGGGGAAAACATTCAGTACTTC.

V and J are TRBV3-1 and TRBJ1-2; D may be TRBD1 (5 bases). Trimming left V 5 bases short and J 6 bases short, with 10 bases between. This CDR3 is 12 amino acids long. The germline CDR1 and CDR2 sequences are LGHDT and YNNKEL (reference sequence). CDR3 in DNA: TGTGCCAGCAGCTTCCCGGGACATGGCTACACCTTC. It is translated as CASSFPGHGYTF. Combining the CDR3 with reference TRBV3-1 and TRBJ1-2 gives the whole variable domain DTAVSQTPKYLVTQMGNDKSIKCEQNLGHDTMYWYKQDSKKFLKIMFSYNNKELIINETVPNRFSPKSPDKAHLNLHINSLELGDSAVYFCASSFPGHGYTFGSGTRLTVV.

This chain links TRBV7-9 with TRBJ2-7; 11 bases are shared with TRBD2. CDR3 length: 14 residues. V lost 5 bases and J lost 9; bases outside the gene matches: 9. Per the germline V gene, CDR1 is SEHNR and CDR2 is FQNEAQ (reference sequence). The CDR3 is CASSPGLAEEGQYF. CDR3 coding DNA: TGTGCCAGCAGCCCGGGACTAGCGGAAGAAGGGCAGTACTTC. The variable domain in full, with the rest retrieved from reference TRBV7-9 and TRBJ2-7, is DTGVSQNPRHKITKRGQNVTFRCDPISEHNRLYWYRQTLGQGPEFLTYFQNEAQLEKSRLLSDRFSAERPKGSFSTLEIQRTEQGDSAMYLCASSPGLAEEGQYFGPGTRLTVT.

The CDR3 region is CASSSAKRPDEQYF. Written as DNA, the CDR3 is TGTGCCAGCAGCTCCGCAAAGCGTCCAGACGAGCAGTACTTC. The chain has TRBV7-2 and TRBJ2-7; unclear D gene. The CDR3 is made up of 14 amino acids. With 4 bases removed from V and 5 bases from J, the gap between germline ends came to 15 bases. Germline lookup yields CDR1 SGHTA and CDR2 FQGNSA.

This clonotype has a handful of counts. V and J are TRBV14 and TRBJ2-1, with no clear D. CDR1 is SGHDN and CDR2 is FVKESK in the germline V gene. This CDR3 spans 13 amino acids. V was cut by 1 base and J by 9 bases, with 10 bases left in between. CDR3 protein: CASSQGQTTEQFF. In DNA form, the CDR3 reads TGTGCCAGCAGCCAAGGCCAAACTACTGAGCAGTTCTTC.

The chain recombines TRBV15 with TRBJ2-1; 14 nucleotides align to TRBD2. After removal of 7 bases from V and 2 bases from J, the junction contained 7 bases not matched to a gene. The CDR3 sequence is 17 residues long. In germline, CDR1 is LNHNV, CDR2 YYDKDF (reference sequence). The CDR3 loop is CATKGLAGVSAYNEQFF. In nucleotides, the CDR3 is TGTGCCACCAAGGGACTAGCGGGAGTGTCAGCCTACAATGAGCAGTTCTTC.

This clonotype was seen a few times. V gene TRBV12-3 or TRBV12-4 combines with J gene TRBJ1-1; 7 positions agree with TRBD1. J lost 2 bases, V lost 6 bases, and 9 bases had no gene match. The CDR3 has 15 residues. The CDR3 DNA reads as TGTGCCAGCAGGAGAGAGGCAGGGGGAAACACTGAAGCTTTCTTT. It is translated as CASRREAGGNTEAFF.

The chain has TRBV28 and TRBJ2-1; tentatively, D is TRBD2 (6 bases). The CDR3 extends over 15 amino acids. Germline V gene sequence: CDR1 MDHEN, CDR2 SYDVKM. V was cut by 6 bases and J by 4 bases, with 16 bases left in between. The CDR3, as DNA: TGTGCCAGCAGCCCTCACGGGGGTCGATACAATGAGCAGTTCTTC. Protein: CASSPHGGRYNEQFF.

This clonotype was seen repeatedly, ten times or more. The genes are TRBV12-3 or TRBV12-4 and TRBJ2-7; TRBD1 or TRBD2 may be the D gene (5 bases each). The V and J ends lost 6 bases and 1 base respectively, with 10 bases between them. The CDR3 length is 13 residues. The CDR3 DNA reads as TGTGCCAGCAGGAGGGACGGATCCTACGAGCAGTACTTC. It codes for CASRRDGSYEQYF.

By its share, this clonotype is medium-sized. V is TRBV29-1 and J is TRBJ1-2; D perhaps matches TRBD1 (6 bases). V lost 6 bases and J lost 5, with 16 bases in between. The CDR3 runs to 13 residues. The germline gives CDR1 SQVTM, CDR2 ANQGSEA. CDR3 bases: TGCAGCGTCGCCCCTGGGGGGCAATATGGCTACACCTTC. It is translated as CSVAPGGQYGYTF.

This clonotype was seen many times. This sequence joins TRBV29-1 and TRBJ1-2; D unclear. The CDR3 consists of 13 residues. CDR1 and CDR2 (germline): SQVTM, ANQGSEA. V was shortened by 5 bases and J by 0 bases, with 10 bases between the two germline ends. CDR3 in amino acids: CSVSDGPNYGYTF. The CDR3 coding sequence is TGCAGCGTTTCGGACGGGCCTAACTATGGCTACACCTTC. Using reference TRBV29-1 and TRBJ1-2 for the parts outside the CDR3, the full variable domain is SAVISQKPSRDICQRGTSLTIQCQVDSQVTMMFWYRQQPGQSLTLIATANQGSEATYESGFVIDKFPISRPNLTFSTLTVSNMSPEDSSIYLCSVSDGPNYGYTFGSGTRLTVV.

Ten or more counts support this clonotype. The J gene is TRBJ1-2, the V gene TRBV6-5; weak D call: TRBD1 (5 bases). Trimming stripped 2 bases from V and 2 bases from J, with 9 bases between. Germline CDR1 and CDR2: MNHEY and SVGAGI. CDR3 length equals 14 residues. In DNA form, the CDR3 reads TGTGCCAGCAGTTACGGGACGGGGAACTATGGCTACACCTTC. It is translated as CASSYGTGNYGYTF.

In this sample, this clonotype turned up a few times. This chain joins TRBV11-2 and TRBJ1-1; no definite D call. The CDR3 consists of 12 residues. Germline V gene sequence: CDR1 SGHAT, CDR2 FQNNGV. V lost 4 bases to trimming and J lost 6 bases, with 9 bases between them. This chain's CDR3 is CASSSTFSEAFF. CDR3 in DNA: TGTGCCAGCAGCTCGACATTCTCTGAAGCTTTCTTT.

This chain joins TRBV7-2 and TRBJ1-3, with D perhaps TRBD1 (5 bases). V dropped 5 bases and J dropped 0 bases, with 14 bases sitting between them. Germline loops: CDR1 SGHTA, CDR2 FQGNSA. This CDR3 has 16 amino acids. CDR3 in amino acids: CASSQHAGGSGNTIYF. CDR3 coding DNA: TGTGCCAGCAGCCAACACGCCGGGGGCTCTGGAAACACCATATATTTT.

CDR3 amino acids: CASSPRGSTGANVLTF. CDR3 bases: TGTGCCAGCTCACCACGAGGGAGTACTGGGGCCAACGTCCTGACTTTC. V and J are TRBV18 and TRBJ2-6, with TRBD2 as a possible D gene (5 bases). This CDR3 region has 16 residues. CDR1 is KGHSH, CDR2 LQKENI, per germline. The ends were cut back, 1 base at V and 2 bases at J, with 9 bases in the middle.

This clonotype was counted at least ten times. This chain connects TRBV12-3 or TRBV12-4 to TRBJ2-1; D may match TRBD1 or TRBD2 (6 bases each). This CDR3 is built from 14 residues. The V gene lost 4 bases and the J gene lost 6 bases, with 13 bases spanning the gap. CDR3 nucleotide sequence: TGTGCCAGCAGTTGGGGGGACACACGCAATGAGCAGTTCTTC. It specifies CASSWGDTRNEQFF.

This clonotype appeared a few times. The chain joins TRBV12-3 or TRBV12-4 to TRBJ2-5; D unclear. The V end was cut by 2 bases, the J end by 2 bases, with 6 bases between. This CDR3 region has 13 residues. CDR3 DNA: TGTGCCAGCAGTTTACCCAGGCAAGAGACCCAGTACTTC. Encoded protein: CASSLPRQETQYF.

Only a few counts were recorded for this clonotype. The chain recombines TRBV12-3 or TRBV12-4 with TRBJ2-2; 10 bases are shared with TRBD1. The trim removed 5 bases at V and 6 bases at J, leaving 6 bases unmatched. The CDR3 length is 15 residues. The CDR3 is CASSPRTGGAGELFF. As DNA, the CDR3 is TGTGCCAGCAGTCCCAGGACAGGGGGGGCCGGGGAGCTGTTTTTT.

The table lists this clonotype with a few counts. The chain joins TRBV20-1 to TRBJ2-3, with TRBD2 identical over 8 bases. Unmatched junction bases numbered 9, after V lost 4 bases and J lost 6 bases. This CDR3 has 14 residues. CDR1 and CDR2 from the germline V gene are DFQATT and SNEGSKA (reference sequence). The CDR3 coding sequence is TGCAGTGCTATCCGCGGGAGGTCGTTGGATACGCAGTATTTT. Residues: CSAIRGRSLDTQYF.

This clonotype has only a few counts. This CDR3 is CSARQREGGETQYF. CDR3 DNA: TGCAGTGCTAGGCAGCGGGAGGGAGGAGAGACCCAGTACTTC. V is TRBV20-1 and J is TRBJ2-5; 10 nucleotides agree with TRBD2. Germline loops: CDR1 DFQATT, CDR2 SNEGSKA (reference sequence). The CDR3 totals 14 residues. Trimming removed 3 bases from V and 4 bases from J; junction bases left unmatched: 5.